Following are 24 T cell receptor beta chains from one sample sequenced in a study of follicular helper T cells after annual influenza vaccination. The protocol was immunoSEQ multiplex PCR, while the TCRdb copy is restricted to in-frame clones and leaves out a portion. The repertoire includes 25,000 to 35,000 clones, roughly 80% of them detected once, and roughly 1.2% sits in the top ten. The time point here: 2014-2015 season, pre-vaccination. Source: CXCR5+ CD38- circulating T follicular helper cells from blood, taken on the day of influenza vaccination. Subset reported: circulating Tfh, non-naive CD4+CXCR5+PD-1+ (ICOS+CD38+ or ICOS-CD38-). These receptor sequences come from an adult who received the influenza vaccine.

The chain combines TRBV30 with TRBJ2-3; 8 bases match TRBD2. CDR3 size: 15 residues. Germline V CDR1 and CDR2: GTSNPN, SVGIG (reference sequence). After removal of 3 bases from V and 6 bases from J, the junction contained 11 bases not matched to a gene. CDR3 in amino acids: CAWSAGTRVFDTQYF. CDR3 DNA sequence: TGTGCCTGGAGCGCGGGGACTAGGGTTTTTGATACGCAGTATTTT.

The J gene is TRBJ2-7, the V gene TRBV5-1, with 10 bases identical to TRBD1. J gave up 5 bases and V 0 bases, and 14 bases lay outside the gene matches. CDR1 and CDR2 (germline): SGHRS, YFSETQ. CDR3 length equals 18 residues. CDR3 sequence reads: CASSLVRQGALGGHEQYF. In DNA form, the CDR3 reads TGCGCCAGCAGCTTGGTGAGACAGGGGGCGCTGGGAGGGCACGAGCAGTACTTC.

V usage is TRBV30 and J usage is TRBJ2-7; no clear D. The germline V gene encodes CDR1 GTSNPN and CDR2 SVGIG (reference sequence). V was shortened by 7 bases and J by 0 bases, with 10 bases between the two germline ends. There are 12 residues in the CDR3. CDR3 region: CASARSSYEQYF. In DNA form, the CDR3 reads TGTGCCTCCGCTAGGAGCTCCTACGAGCAGTACTTC.

This rearrangement joins TRBV5-1 to TRBJ2-7; 11 nucleotides agree with TRBD2. V was pared by 3 bases and J by 3 bases, with 5 bases of the junction left unmatched. Germline V lookup: CDR1 SGHRS, CDR2 YFSETQ. The CDR3 has 15 amino acids. CDR3 bases: TGCGCCAGCAGCTCCGGGACTAGCGGTTTCTACGAGCAGTACTTC. As protein: CASSSGTSGFYEQYF.

The chain is built from TRBV2 and TRBJ2-3; 9 nucleotides align to TRBD2. Germline V gene sequence: CDR1 SNHLY, CDR2 FYNNEI. J was trimmed by 5 bases and V by 6 bases; bases with no gene match: 9. CDR3 length: 15 amino acids. CDR3: CASSPGLARGDTQYF. CDR3 nucleotide sequence: TGTGCCAGCAGCCCCGGACTAGCGAGAGGAGATACGCAGTATTTT.

The sample holds a few counts of this clone. Other DNA sequences of this sample code for an identical CDR3. The rearrangement joins TRBV2 to TRBJ1-2; TRBD1 aligns across 12 bases. V shed 8 bases and J 6 bases; nucleotides not matched to a gene: 4. The length of the CDR3 is 13 residues. Germline CDR1 is SNHLY and CDR2 is FYNNEI. CDR3 residues: CASGGTGGDGYTF. In DNA, the CDR3 is TGTGCCAGCGGAGGGACAGGGGGCGATGGCTACACCTTC.

The chain joins TRBV11-3 to TRBJ2-2; no clear D gene. The V and J ends lost 5 bases and 5 bases respectively, with 6 bases between them. This CDR3 contains 12 residues. Germline V lookup: CDR1 SGHNT, CDR2 YENEEA. CDR3 DNA: TGTGCCAGCAGCCCAATGACCGGGGAGCTGTTTTTT. Protein: CASSPMTGELFF.

The V call is TRBV5-4, the J call TRBJ1-2; no firm D call. This CDR3 comprises 13 residues. Germline-derived CDR1 and CDR2 are SGHNT and YYREEE (reference sequence). V dropped 5 bases and J dropped 5 bases, with 13 bases sitting between them. Here the CDR3 reads CASRPQTEYGYTF. CDR3 bases: TGTGCCAGCAGACCACAAACGGAGTATGGCTACACCTTC.

The chain employs TRBV10-3 and TRBJ2-3; 9 positions match TRBD1. The CDR3 is 16 amino acids. The trim removed 10 bases at V and 1 base at J, leaving 12 bases unmatched. The germline CDR1 and CDR2 sequences are ENHRY and SYGVKD. The CDR3 nucleotides are TGTGCCACAACGGGGACAGGGAGTCGTGGCACAGATACGCAGTATTTT. Encoded protein: CATTGTGSRGTDTQYF.

This sequence joins TRBV19 and TRBJ1-2, with a possible D match to TRBD1 (5 bases). Looked up from germline, CDR1 is LNHDA and CDR2 is SQIVND (reference sequence). The CDR3 length is 15 residues. Trimming left V 6 bases short and J 2 bases short, with 16 bases between. The CDR3 DNA reads TGTGCCAGTAGCCGTTTCAGGGATGGGAACTATGGCTACACCTTC. Residues: CASSRFRDGNYGYTF.

The chain carries TRBV27 and TRBJ2-7, with 13 bases matching TRBD2. The CDR3 is 14 residues long. From germline, CDR1 is MNHEY and CDR2 SMNVEV (reference sequence). V shed 6 bases and J 3 bases; nucleotides not matched to a gene: 2. CDR3 sequence reads: CASRGLAGNYEQYF. The CDR3 DNA reads TGTGCCAGCAGGGGACTAGCGGGGAACTACGAGCAGTACTTC.

This chain links TRBV7-3 with TRBJ1-6; 9 bases match TRBD1. Germline V CDR1 and CDR2: SGHTA, FQGTGA. The V gene end was trimmed by 2 bases and the J gene end by 10 bases; junction bases not matched to a gene: 6. This CDR3 has 15 residues. The CDR3 sequence is CASSLQGQGQSPLHF. DNA for the CDR3: TGTGCCAGCAGCTTACAGGGACAGGGCCAGTCACCCCTCCACTTT. The variable domain in full, completed from reference TRBV7-3 and TRBJ1-6, reads GAGVSQTPSNKVTEKGKYVELRCDPISGHTALYWYRQSLGQGPEFLIYFQGTGAADDSGLPNDRFFAVRPEGSVSTLKIQRTERGDSAVYLCASSLQGQGQSPLHFGNGTRLTVT.

CDR3 amino acids: CASSEAPLSGHEVQYF. CDR3 sequence (DNA): TGCGCCAGCAGTGAGGCCCCCCTTTCCGGCCATGAGGTGCAGTACTTC. The chain is built from TRBV10-1 and TRBJ2-7; D gene uncertain. Trimming stripped 2 bases from V and 9 bases from J, with 23 bases between. The CDR3 length is 16 residues. Germline V gene lookup returns CDR1 WNHNN and CDR2 SYGVQD (reference sequence).

V is TRBV19 and J is TRBJ1-2; TRBD1 matches at 8 bases. Per the germline V gene, CDR1 is LNHDA and CDR2 is SQIVND (reference sequence). This CDR3 spans 14 amino acids. The V and J ends lost 3 bases and 3 bases, in that order; junction bases with no gene match: 3. In nucleotides, the CDR3 is TGTGCCAGTAGTATCAGGGGGCTGCACTATGGCTACACCTTC. It translates to CASSIRGLHYGYTF.

This clone appeared once. The chain is built from TRBV28 and TRBJ2-5, with 7 positions matching TRBD1. The J call may be mistaken, given a closer DNA end match to TRBJ2-7. Germline CDR1 MDHEN, CDR2 SYDVKM. CDR3 length equals 14 residues. The CDR3: CASGLAGGSYEQYF. CDR3 DNA: TGTGCCAGCGGCCTGGCAGGGGGCTCCTACGAGCAGTACTTC.

The chain links TRBV6-1 to TRBJ2-7; D is perhaps TRBD1 (5 bases). CDR1 is MNHNS, CDR2 SASEGT, per germline. V was shortened by 2 bases and J by 4 bases, with 15 bases between the two germline ends. The CDR3 loop spans 15 amino acids. DNA for the CDR3: TGTGCCAGCAGTGAATCAGGCAGGGCAGGGTACGAGCAGTACTTC. Translated, it gives CASSESGRAGYEQYF.

V is TRBV2 and J is TRBJ2-7; 9 bases match TRBD1. J lost 6 bases, V lost 1 base, and 4 bases had no gene match. This CDR3 is built from 14 residues. Germline V gene lookup returns CDR1 SNHLY and CDR2 FYNNEI. The CDR3 nucleotides are TGTGCCAGCAGTGAAGACGAGACAGGGGGCGAGCAGTACTTC. This translates into CASSEDETGGEQYF. Combining the CDR3 with reference TRBV2 and TRBJ2-7 gives the whole variable domain EPEVTQTPSHQVTQMGQEVILRCVPISNHLYFYWYRQILGQKVEFLVSFYNNEISEKSEIFDDQFSVERPDGSNFTLKIRSTKLEDSAMYFCASSEDETGGEQYFGPGTRLTVT.

This clone was recorded once. The CDR3 region is CASSTGTGVSGELFF. The CDR3 DNA is TGTGCCAGTAGTACCGGGACAGGGGTTTCCGGGGAGCTGTTTTTT. V usage is TRBV19 and J usage is TRBJ2-2, with 10 bases lining up with TRBD1. The V gene end was trimmed by 4 bases and the J gene end by 6 bases; junction bases not matched to a gene: 5. Germline V gene data show CDR1 as LNHDA and CDR2 as SQIVND (reference sequence). CDR3 length equals 15 residues.

This clone was observed a few times. The genes are TRBV4-1 and TRBJ1-4, with D possibly TRBD1 on 5 matching bases. V gave up 1 base and J gave up 2 bases, with 11 bases separating them. CDR1 is MGHRA and CDR2 is YSYEKL in the germline V gene. This CDR3 comprises 16 residues. The CDR3 bases are TGCGCCAGCAGCCAAGCCCTGGGGCGGACTAATGAAAAACTGTTTTTT. Translation: CASSQALGRTNEKLFF.

This clone came up a few times. The genes are TRBV18 and TRBJ1-3; TRBD1 might be the D (6 bases). The germline V gene has CDR1 KGHSH and CDR2 LQKENI. This CDR3 contains 17 residues. The V end was cut by 5 bases, the J end by 0 bases, with 17 bases between. CDR3 residues: CASSTDGTKVSGNTIYF. The CDR3 coding sequence is TGTGCCAGCTCAACCGATGGGACAAAAGTCTCTGGAAACACCATATATTTT.

The chain employs TRBV7-8 and TRBJ1-3; D is undetermined. The CDR3 loop spans 17 amino acids. V shed 5 bases and J shed 0 bases, with 17 bases lying between them. In germline, CDR1 is SGHVS, CDR2 FQNEAQ. CDR3 protein: CASSPSGLLLSGNTIYF. In nucleotides, the CDR3 is TGTGCCAGCAGCCCCTCCGGGTTACTCCTCTCTGGAAACACCATATATTTT.

The chain combines TRBV9 with TRBJ2-1, with TRBD1 matching over 9 bases. J gave up 6 bases and V 4 bases, and 8 bases lay outside the gene matches. Per the germline V gene, CDR1 is SGDLS and CDR2 is YYNGEE. CDR3 size: 15 residues. CDR3 protein: CASSPRGQGSNEQFF. CDR3 in DNA: TGTGCCAGCAGCCCCCGGGGACAGGGTAGCAATGAGCAGTTCTTC.

This chain links TRBV9 with TRBJ1-5; the match to TRBD1 covers 8 bases. V dropped 4 bases and J dropped 2; count of bases not matched to a gene: 2. This CDR3 spans 14 amino acids. Germline loops: CDR1 SGDLS, CDR2 YYNGEE. The CDR3 loop reads CASSKGQGNQPQHF. CDR3 DNA: TGTGCCAGCAGCAAGGGACAGGGCAATCAGCCCCAGCATTTT. The full variable domain, completed using reference TRBV9 and TRBJ1-5, is DSGVTQTPKHLITATGQRVTLRCSPRSGDLSVYWYQQSLDQGLQFLIQYYNGEERAKGNILERFSAQQFPDLHSELNLSSLELGDSALYFCASSKGQGNQPQHFGDGTRLSIL.

This clone was found once. This sequence joins TRBV7-9 and TRBJ2-3, with 7 positions matching TRBD1. CDR1 and CDR2 (germline): SEHNR, FQNEAQ (reference sequence). The CDR3 runs to 17 residues. V shed 3 bases and J 6 bases; nucleotides not matched to a gene: 15. The CDR3 bases are TGTGCCAGCAGCTTTATGGGACAGCGCCTATCATCGGATACGCAGTATTTT. The encoded protein is CASSFMGQRLSSDTQYF.